This paragraph reports one T cell receptor (beta chain). The record originates from a study of blood T cell repertoires in COVID-19. V lost 8 bases, J lost 7 bases, and 18 bases lay in between. The germline gives CDR1 MNHEY, CDR2 SVGAGI. CDR3 length: 15 amino acids. Measured with immunoSEQ multiplex PCR; TCRdb has only the in-frame clones, and not every one. The sample shows 250,000 to 300,000 clones, 70% to 90% of them seen only once. The chain combines TRBV6-5 with TRBJ1-6, with D maybe TRBD1 (5 bases). Sequences were obtained from peripheral blood. This TCR derives from a man aged 45-65 years with active or convalescent COVID-19. Here the CDR3 reads CASHGWGLQNSPLHF. CDR3 in DNA: TGTGCCAGCCATGGATGGGGACTGCAGAATTCACCCCTCCACTTT.